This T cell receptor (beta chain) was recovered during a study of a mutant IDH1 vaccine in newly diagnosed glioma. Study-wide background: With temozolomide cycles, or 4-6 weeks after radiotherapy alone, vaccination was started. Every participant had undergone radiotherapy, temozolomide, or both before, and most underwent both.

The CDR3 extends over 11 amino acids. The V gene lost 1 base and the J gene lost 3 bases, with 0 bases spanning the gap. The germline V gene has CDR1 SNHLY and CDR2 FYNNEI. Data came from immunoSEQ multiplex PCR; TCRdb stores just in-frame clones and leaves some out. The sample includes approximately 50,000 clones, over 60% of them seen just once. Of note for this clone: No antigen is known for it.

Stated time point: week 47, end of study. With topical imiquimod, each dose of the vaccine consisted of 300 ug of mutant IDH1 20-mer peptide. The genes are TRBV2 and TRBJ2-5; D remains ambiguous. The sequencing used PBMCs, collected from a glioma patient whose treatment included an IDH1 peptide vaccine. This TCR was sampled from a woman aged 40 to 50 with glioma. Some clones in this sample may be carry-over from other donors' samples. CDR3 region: CASSEEETQYF. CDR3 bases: TGTGCCAGCAGTGAAGAAGAGACCCAGTACTTC.